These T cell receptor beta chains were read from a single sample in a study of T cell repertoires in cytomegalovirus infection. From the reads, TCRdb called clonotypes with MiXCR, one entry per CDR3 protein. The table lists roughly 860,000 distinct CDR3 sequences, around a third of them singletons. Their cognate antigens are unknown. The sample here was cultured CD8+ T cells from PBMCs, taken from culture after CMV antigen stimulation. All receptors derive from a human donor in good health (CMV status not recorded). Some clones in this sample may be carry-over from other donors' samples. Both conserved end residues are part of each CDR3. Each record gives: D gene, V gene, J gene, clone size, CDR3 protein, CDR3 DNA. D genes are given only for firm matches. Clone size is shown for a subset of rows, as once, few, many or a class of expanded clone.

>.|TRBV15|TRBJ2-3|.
CATSRDLPVSTDTQYF
TGTGCCACCAGCAGAGATCTACCGGTTAGCACAGATACGCAGTATTTT
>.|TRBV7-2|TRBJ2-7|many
CASSFKDRYYEQYF
TGTGCCAGCAGCTTTAAGGACAGATACTACGAGCAGTACTTC
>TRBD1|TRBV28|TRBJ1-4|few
CASSLFRGREKLFF
TGTGCCAGCAGTTTATTCAGGGGGCGAGAAAAACTGTTTTTT
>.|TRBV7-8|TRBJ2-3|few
CASSTGRRQYF
TGTGCCAGCAGCACCGGACGGAGGCAGTATTTT
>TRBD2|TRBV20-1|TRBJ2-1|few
CSAGGPLAGGPVEQFF
TGCAGTGCAGGGGGCCCACTAGCGGGGGGGCCTGTTGAGCAGTTCTTC
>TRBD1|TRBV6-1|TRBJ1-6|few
CAGSDRGRSPLHF
TGTGCCGGTTCGGACAGGGGGCGTTCACCCCTCCACTTT
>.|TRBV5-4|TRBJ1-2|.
CASSWRREQNYGYTF
TGTGCCAGCAGCTGGAGGAGGGAACAAAACTATGGCTACACCTTC
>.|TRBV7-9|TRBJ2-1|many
CASSWGDEQFF
TGTGCCAGCAGTTGGGGGGATGAGCAGTTCTTC
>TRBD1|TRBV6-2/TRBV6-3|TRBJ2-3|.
CASTRDSMTDTQYF
TGTGCCAGCACCCGGGACAGCATGACAGATACGCAGTATTTT
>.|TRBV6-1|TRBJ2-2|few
CASSKRGDTGELFF
TGTGCCAGCAGTAAACGGGGAGACACCGGGGAGCTGTTTTTT
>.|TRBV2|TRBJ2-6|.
CASTQAGANVLTF
TGTGCCAGCACCCAGGCTGGGGCCAACGTCCTGACTTTC
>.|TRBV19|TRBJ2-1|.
CASSIGVYEQFF
TGTGCCAGTAGTATCGGAGTCTATGAGCAGTTCTTC
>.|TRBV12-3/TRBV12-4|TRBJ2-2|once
CASSEQGNTGELFF
TGTGCCAGCAGTGAACAGGGGAACACCGGGGAGCTGTTTTTT
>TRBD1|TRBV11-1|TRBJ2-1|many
CASSSEQGVVSYNEQFF
TGTGCCAGCAGCTCAGAACAGGGGGTAGTCTCCTACAATGAGCAGTTCTTC
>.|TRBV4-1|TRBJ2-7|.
CASSQDGGTDISYGQYF
TGCGCCAGCAGCCAAGATGGGGGGACAGACATCTCCTACGGGCAGTACTTC
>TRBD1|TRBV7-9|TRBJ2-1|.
CASRLPGTGSEQFF
TGTGCCAGCAGGCTACCCGGGACAGGAAGTGAGCAGTTCTTC
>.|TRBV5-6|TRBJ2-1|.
CASSGGTGSHNEQFF
TGTGCCAGCAGCGGCGGGACGGGGAGCCACAATGAGCAGTTCTTC
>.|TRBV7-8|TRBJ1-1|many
CASRLITVNTEAFF
TGTGCCAGCAGATTGATTACAGTGAACACTGAAGCTTTCTTT
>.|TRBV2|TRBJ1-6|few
CASSGRGRVNSPLHF
TGTGCCAGCAGTGGCCGGGGTAGGGTTAATTCACCCCTCCACTTT
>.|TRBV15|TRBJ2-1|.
CATSFPGPVVNEQFF
TGTGCCACCAGCTTTCCCGGGCCAGTTGTCAATGAGCAGTTCTTC
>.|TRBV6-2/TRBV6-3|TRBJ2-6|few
CASSYQSRDMVGANVLTF
TGTGCCAGCAGTTACCAGTCCCGGGACATGGTTGGGGCCAACGTCCTGACTTTC
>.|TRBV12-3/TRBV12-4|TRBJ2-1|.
CASLGAGEQFF
TGTGCCAGCCTAGGAGCCGGTGAGCAGTTCTTC
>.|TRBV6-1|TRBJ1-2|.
CASSDYRTSANGYTF
TGTGCCAGCAGTGACTATCGAACGTCGGCAAATGGCTACACCTTC
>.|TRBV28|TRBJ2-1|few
CASSLRAGFYNEQFF
TGTGCCAGCAGTTTACGGGCGGGGTTCTACAATGAGCAGTTCTTC
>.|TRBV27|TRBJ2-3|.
CASEGTGSDTQYF
TGTGCCAGCGAAGGGACTGGCTCCGATACGCAGTATTTT
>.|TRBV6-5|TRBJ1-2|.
CASSYSPVSYGYTF
TGTGCCAGCAGTTACTCGCCGGTCTCCTATGGCTACACCTTC
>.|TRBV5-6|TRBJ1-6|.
CASSWDENSPLHF
TGTGCCAGCAGCTGGGATGAGAATTCACCCCTCCACTTT